Presented here are 16 T cell receptor beta chains from one specimen sequenced in a study of patients and donors after allogeneic stem cell transplantation. From the RT-PCR reads, TCRdb called clonotypes with MiXCR, one entry per CDR3 protein. The sample has more than 850,000 distinct CDR3 sequences, roughly 18% seen once; the top ten hold approximately 5.9%. The sample was blood, either unsorted or a sorted T cell fraction (not recorded which). These receptors were taken from a human donor who was either an allogeneic HSCT recipient or a stem cell or donor lymphocyte infusion donor (not recorded which). It is not recorded whose cells these are; they may come from a transplant donor.

This clonotype has more than one count but fewer than ten. The chain employs TRBV15 and TRBJ1-1, with D maybe TRBD1 (6 bases). The germline V and J ends were trimmed by 4 bases and 1 base, with 16 bases remaining between them. The CDR3 sequence is 16 residues long. Germline CDR1 and CDR2: LNHNV and YYDKDF (reference sequence). CDR3 DNA sequence: TGTGCCACCAGCAAAGGGGGGACGCACAAGAACACTGAAGCTTTCTTT. Residues: CATSKGGTHKNTEAFF.

A few counts support this clonotype. V usage is TRBV7-6 and J usage is TRBJ2-1; D is uncertain. The length of the CDR3 is 15 residues. Germline V gives CDR1 SGHVS, CDR2 FNYEAQ. V was shortened by 4 bases and J by 4 bases, with 14 bases between the two germline ends. CDR3 nucleotide sequence: TGTGCCAGCAGCTCCACCGAGCCCAGTTACAATGAGCAGTTCTTC. This translates into CASSSTEPSYNEQFF.

This clonotype was seen only a few times. The chain employs TRBV6-2 or TRBV6-3 and TRBJ2-5, with 9 bases matching TRBD2. This CDR3 is built from 15 residues. Germline CDR1 is MNHEY and CDR2 is SVGEGT. J gave up 2 bases and V 6 bases, and 7 bases lay outside the gene matches. The CDR3 sequence: CASSHPGLAQETQYF. The DNA of the CDR3 is TGTGCCAGCAGCCACCCGGGACTAGCTCAAGAGACCCAGTACTTC.

J is TRBJ1-5 and V is TRBV5-6; D is undetermined. Trimming removed 0 bases at V and 8 bases at J, with 6 bases between. CDR1 is SGHDT, CDR2 YYEEEE, per germline. The CDR3 totals 12 residues. CDR3 in amino acids: CASSLEGKPQHF. CDR3 in DNA: TGTGCCAGCAGCTTGGAGGGAAAGCCCCAGCATTTT.

The chain carries TRBV12-3 or TRBV12-4 and TRBJ1-6; 7 positions agree with TRBD1. The CDR3 consists of 18 residues. The trim removed 6 bases at V and 0 bases at J, leaving 11 bases unmatched. The CDR3 DNA follows: TGTGCCAGCAGCCCTCAGACAGGGACCTTCTCCTATAATTCACCCCTCCACTTT. This gives the protein CASSPQTGTFSYNSPLHF.

This clonotype was found a few times. The chain employs TRBV12-3 or TRBV12-4 and TRBJ1-3; D is perhaps TRBD1 (6 bases). V lost 3 bases and J 1 base, leaving 10 bases between the germline ends. CDR3 size: 15 residues. CDR3 loop: CASSFTGPSGNTIYF. In DNA form, the CDR3 reads TGTGCCAGCAGTTTTACAGGGCCGTCTGGAAACACCATATATTTT.

The J gene is TRBJ2-7, the V gene TRBV15; TRBD1 matches 7 bases. The CDR3 spans 15 residues. Trimming took 2 bases from V and 0 from J; bases not matched to a gene: 4. CDR1 is LNHNV and CDR2 is YYDKDF in the germline V gene (reference sequence). This CDR3 is CATSRSRDSSYEQYF. Here the CDR3 DNA reads TGTGCCACCAGCAGATCCAGGGACAGCTCCTACGAGCAGTACTTC.

The CDR3 protein is CASSQGGGPSGANVLTF. In nucleotides, the CDR3 is TGTGCCAGCAGCCAAGGGGGGGGTCCCTCTGGGGCCAACGTCCTGACTTTC. This chain uses TRBV3-1 with TRBJ2-6; 7 positions match TRBD2. V shed 1 base and J 0 bases; nucleotides not matched to a gene: 3. The CDR3 is 17 amino acids. CDR1 and CDR2 from the germline V gene are LGHDT and YNNKEL (reference sequence).

The gene calls are TRBV10-3 and TRBJ1-1; D ambiguous. The CDR3 runs 13 residues. V gave up 9 bases and J gave up 5 bases, with 16 bases separating them. Looked up from germline, CDR1 is ENHRY and CDR2 is SYGVKD. CDR3 nucleotides: TGTGCCATACGGGCGGAGGAACAGACTGAAGCTTTCTTT. As protein: CAIRAEEQTEAFF.

This chain links TRBV2 with TRBJ2-7; possible D gene TRBD1, 6 bases. This CDR3 comprises 11 residues. The germline V and J ends were trimmed by 7 bases and 5 bases, with 9 bases remaining between them. Per germline, CDR1 SNHLY and CDR2 FYNNEI. CDR3 sequence reads: CASTYRDEQYF. CDR3 DNA sequence: TGTGCCAGCACCTACAGGGACGAGCAGTACTTC.

Concerning this clonotype: The junction does not match germline at one end; this may be a read error. This chain links TRBV20-1 with TRBJ1-4; D may be TRBD1 (5 bases). There are 13 residues in the CDR3. CDR1 is DFQATT, CDR2 SNEGSKA, per germline (reference sequence). This CDR3 reads CSGRQSNNEKLFF. The CDR3 DNA reads TGCAGTGGTAGACAGAGTAATAATGAAAAACTGTTTTTT.

The rearrangement uses TRBV5-1 and TRBJ2-5; unclear D gene. Trimming stripped 1 base from V and 4 bases from J, with 8 bases between. CDR3 length: 13 amino acids. CDR1 and CDR2 (germline): SGHRS, YFSETQ. The chain's CDR3 is CASSLNSGETQYF. In DNA form, the CDR3 reads TGCGCCAGCAGCTTGAACAGTGGAGAGACCCAGTACTTC.

The CDR3 DNA sequence: TGTGCCAGCAGCTTAGGGGGACTAGCGGGTAGCGCCCCCCAGTTCTTC. This encodes CASSLGGLAGSAPQFF. The J gene is TRBJ2-1, the V gene TRBV7-2; TRBD2 agrees at 12 bases. The CDR3 consists of 16 residues. Per germline, CDR1 SGHTA and CDR2 FQGNSA. The V gene end was trimmed by 1 base and the J gene end by 13 bases; junction bases not matched to a gene: 11.

The chain carries TRBV6-2 or TRBV6-3 and TRBJ2-7, with D possibly called TRBD1 or TRBD2 (5 bases each). The V and J ends lost 6 bases and 2 bases respectively, with 14 bases between them. This CDR3 is 14 amino acids long. Germline CDR1 reads MNHEY; CDR2 reads SVGEGT. Here the CDR3 DNA reads TGTGCCAGCAGCCGTAGGGACCGGCCCTACGAGCAGTACTTC. Its translation is CASSRRDRPYEQYF.

The chain joins TRBV27 to TRBJ2-7; 14 nucleotides agree with TRBD2. V lost 5 bases, J lost 5 bases, and 5 bases stayed unmatched. CDR1 and CDR2 from the germline V gene are MNHEY and SMNVEV (reference sequence). The CDR3 consists of 15 residues. CDR3 DNA sequence: TGTGCCAGCAGTGGACCGGGACTAGCGGGAGACGAGCAGTACTTC. Protein product: CASSGPGLAGDEQYF.

This clonotype was found a few times. This rearrangement joins TRBV5-1 to TRBJ2-6, with a possible D match to TRBD1 (6 bases). The V gene's germline CDR1 is SGHRS and CDR2 YFSETQ. V lost 4 bases, J lost 0 bases, and 11 bases lay in between. This CDR3 contains 16 residues. The CDR3: CASSATGFSGANVLTF. The CDR3 nucleotides read TGCGCCAGCAGCGCGACAGGTTTCTCTGGGGCCAACGTCCTGACTTTC.